This record concerns one T cell receptor beta chain sequence. Its target antigen remains unknown. No much larger clone exists at a distance of one base, and base qualities are not known. V is cut by 0 bases and J by 5 bases, and the space between the germline ends is 15 bases. According to the germline V gene, CDR1 reads SGDLS and CDR2 reads YYNGEE. The CDR3, cysteine through phenylalanine, is 16 amino acids long. The read is trimmed to its CDR3 DNA, 48 bases read in frame from base 1. This record belongs to a study of blood T cell repertoires in COVID-19 (TCRdb year 2020). Regarding the research as a whole: Collaborator samples came from the United States, Italy and Spain and covered acute and convalescent phases of COVID-19. Sample metadata almost always included a de-identified subject ID, COVID-19 status, age in years and sex. Where HLA class I and class II types were available, the types were taken from metadata supplied by the sample provider, not from assay-based typing. The prospective study material was composed of cDNA or gDNA derived from T cells, B-cell-depleted T cells, or PBMCs. Samples were obtained from the ongoing ImmuneRACE study (first 160 participants) and from some 1,300 subjects provided by 6 global collaborators. Deeply sampled blood TCRbeta repertoires from subjects exposed to, actively infected with, or recovered from COVID-19 were included in the dataset. A freely available public database, intended as a resource for researchers studying the immune response to SARS-CoV-2, is where the repertoires were released.

The immunoSEQ Assay, a bias-controlled multiplex PCR, was used to amplify TCRbeta CDR3 regions from genomic DNA. The paper's data handling went like this. Within the assay, amplification of reference gene primers was used to estimate how many nucleated cells each sample contained. To quantify the absolute abundance of each unique TCRbeta CDR3 rearrangement, sequence reads were collapsed and filtered. Productive Simpson clonality was computed per sample as the square root of Simpson's diversity index over productive rearrangements. Not all clones reach the TCRdb copy of this immuneACCESS table, which keeps in-frame sequences only. Checked studies attribute under half of the gap to unresolved V genes and leave the rest unexplained. That table furnishes V, J and clone size, whereas the DNA furnished D and trimming. In all, the sample holds some 220,000 clones, and about 85% of those were seen once. Approximately 12% of the sample belongs to the ten largest clones.

The paper as a whole reports these results and caveats: Clinical and demographic metadata were provided uncurated, with the amount varying by source and participant.

Samples from volunteer blood donors who had recovered from COVID-19 were contributed by a second Seattle source. The collaborating institutions used their own protocols to collect whole blood in K2EDTA tubes. For TCRbeta analysis, collaborator samples were shipped as frozen whole blood, as isolated PBMCs, or as DNA extracted from either sample type. The sequence derives from a woman under 30 who had recovered from COVID-19. The chain employs TRBV9 and TRBJ2-1; the D segment cannot be called with confidence. The specimen was peripheral blood. The CDR3 here reads CASSVVVRGTNNEQFF. The sequence in DNA is TGTGCCAGCAGCGTAGTTGTTAGAGGAACAAACAATGAGCAGTTCTTC.